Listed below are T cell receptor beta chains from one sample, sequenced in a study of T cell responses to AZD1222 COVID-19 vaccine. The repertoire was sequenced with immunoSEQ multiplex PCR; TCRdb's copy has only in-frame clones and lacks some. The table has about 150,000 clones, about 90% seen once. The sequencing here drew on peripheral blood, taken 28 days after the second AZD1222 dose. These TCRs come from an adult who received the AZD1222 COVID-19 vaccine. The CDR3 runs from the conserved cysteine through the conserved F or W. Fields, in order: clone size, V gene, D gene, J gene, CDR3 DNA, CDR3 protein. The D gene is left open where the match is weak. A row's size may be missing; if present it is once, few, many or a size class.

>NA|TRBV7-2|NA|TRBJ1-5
TGTGCCAGCAGCTTAACACAGGTGGTTCAGCCCCAGCATTTT
CASSLTQVVQPQHF
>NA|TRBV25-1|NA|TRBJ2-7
TGTGCCAGCAGTCCGTCCTGGGCAGGGTGGGTGTCCGAGCAGTACTTC
CASSPSWAGWVSEQYF
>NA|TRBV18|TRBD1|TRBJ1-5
TGTGCCAGCTCACAGGGGGCTGTCGTAGATCAGCCCCAGCATTTT
CASSQGAVVDQPQHF
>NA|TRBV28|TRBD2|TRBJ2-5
TGTGCCAGCAGCCCCGGACTAGCGGGGAGACAAGAGACCCAGTACTTC
CASSPGLAGRQETQYF
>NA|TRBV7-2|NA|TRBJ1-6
TGTGCCAGCAGCCAGCGGACCTCGGGGAGGAATTCACCCCTCCACTTT
CASSQRTSGRNSPLHF
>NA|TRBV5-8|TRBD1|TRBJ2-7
TGTGCCAGCACCATGAGGGGGACAGGGGGTGGAGAGCAGTACTTC
CASTMRGTGGGEQYF
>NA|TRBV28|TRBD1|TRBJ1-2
TGTGCCAGCAGTCCCTCCGACAGGGATGGCTACACCTTC
CASSPSDRDGYTF
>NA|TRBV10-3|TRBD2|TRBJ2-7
TGTGCCATCAGTGAGGTTAGCGGGGCCTCCTACGAGCAGTACTTC
CAISEVSGASYEQYF
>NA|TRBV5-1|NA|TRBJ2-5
TGCGCCAGCAGCTTGAGACGGAGCACCCAAGAGACCCAGTACTTC
CASSLRRSTQETQYF
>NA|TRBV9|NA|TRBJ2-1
TGTGCCAGTAGCAGAGGGGGTAGTTACAATGAGCAGTTCTTC
CASSRGGSYNEQFF
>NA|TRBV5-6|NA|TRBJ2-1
TGTGCCAGCAACCGCTTAGGCCAGAACAATGAGCAGTTCTTC
CASNRLGQNNEQFF
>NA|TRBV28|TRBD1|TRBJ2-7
TGTGCCAGCAGCGGGACAGTACCCTACGAGCAGTACTTC
CASSGTVPYEQYF
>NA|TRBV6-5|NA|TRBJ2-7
TGTGCCAGCTCTCAGGATTCTTACGAGCAGTACTTC
CASSQDSYEQYF
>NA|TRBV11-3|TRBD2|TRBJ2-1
TGTGCCAGCAGCTTAGGGGCTAGCGGGAGGGCCGTGCAGTTCTTC
CASSLGASGRAVQFF
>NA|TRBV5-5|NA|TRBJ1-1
TGTGCCAGCAGCCCCCTGACGGGCCCGTTCGACTTT
CASSPLTGPFDF
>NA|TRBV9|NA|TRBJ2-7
TGTGCCAGCAGCGTAGGGTTAAGTCAGCAGTACTTC
CASSVGLSQQYF
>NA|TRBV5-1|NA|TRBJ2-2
TGCGCCAGCAGCCCTCAGAACACCGGGGAGCTGTTTTTT
CASSPQNTGELFF
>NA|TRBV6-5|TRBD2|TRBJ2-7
TGTGCCAGCAGTTACTCAGCGGGGGGCTACGAGCAGTACTTC
CASSYSAGGYEQYF
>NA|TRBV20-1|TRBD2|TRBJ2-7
TGCAGTGCTAGTCTAGCGGGATATGAGCAGTACTTC
CSASLAGYEQYF
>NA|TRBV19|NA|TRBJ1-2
TGTGCCAGTACGCAGGGAACGAACGGCTACACCTTC
CASTQGTNGYTF
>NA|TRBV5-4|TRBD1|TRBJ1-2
TGTGCCAGCAGCTTGCCTCCGGGACAGGGGAAAACTAACTATGGCTACACCTTC
CASSLPPGQGKTNYGYTF
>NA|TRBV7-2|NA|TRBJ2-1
TGTGCCAGCAGCTTAGATGCAGGCTCCTACAATGAGCAGTTCTTC
CASSLDAGSYNEQFF
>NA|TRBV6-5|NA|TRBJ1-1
TGTGCCAGCAGCTTCGGGGGTAACACTGAAGCTTTCTTT
CASSFGGNTEAFF
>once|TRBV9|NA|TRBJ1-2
TGTGCCAGCAGCGCCTCACAGGGCTCCAAGGACTATGGCTACACCTTC
CASSASQGSKDYGYTF
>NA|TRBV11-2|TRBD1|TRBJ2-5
TGTGCCAGCAGCCAACTAGACAGGGGAGAGACCCAGTACTTC
CASSQLDRGETQYF
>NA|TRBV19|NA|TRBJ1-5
TGTGCCAGTAGTCAGGGAGCCCAGCATTTT
CASSQGAQHF
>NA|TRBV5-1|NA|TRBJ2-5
TGCGCCAGCAGCTTGGCGAGGGGTGGCGAGACCCAGTACTTC
CASSLARGGETQYF
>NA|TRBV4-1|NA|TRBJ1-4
TGCGCCAGCAGCCAAGAGGGCATTTGGGAAAAACTGTTTTTT
CASSQEGIWEKLFF
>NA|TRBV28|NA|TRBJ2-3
TGTGCCAGCGGAGGGGGGGCTTCAACAGATACGCAGTATTTT
CASGGGASTDTQYF
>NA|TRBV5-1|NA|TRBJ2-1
TGCGCCAGCAGCTTGGACGCGCCCCGGTTATACAATGAGCAGTTCTTC
CASSLDAPRLYNEQFF
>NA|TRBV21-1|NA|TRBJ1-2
TGTGCCAGCAGCAACGCCGAAATAGGTGGGACAGGGAAAGATTCCTATGGCTACACCTTC
CASSNAEIGGTGKDSYGYTF
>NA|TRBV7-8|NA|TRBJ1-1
TGTGCCAGCAGCTTATGGGAGGGGTTAGCTGAAGCTTTCTTT
CASSLWEGLAEAFF
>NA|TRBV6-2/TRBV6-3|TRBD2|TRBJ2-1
TGTGCCAGCAGTACTAGCGGGAGACCCCATGAGCAGTTCTTC
CASSTSGRPHEQFF
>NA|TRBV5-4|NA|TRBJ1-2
TGTGCCAGCAGCTTGCAGGGTAGGCCCGGGGGCTACACCTTC
CASSLQGRPGGYTF
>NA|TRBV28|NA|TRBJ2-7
TGTGCCAGCAGTTGGGGCCTCGGGGACAAGCAGTACTTC
CASSWGLGDKQYF
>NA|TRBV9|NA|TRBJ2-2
TGTGCCAGCAGCGTATTTGGGGGCTCGAACACCGGGGAGCTGTTTTTT
CASSVFGGSNTGELFF
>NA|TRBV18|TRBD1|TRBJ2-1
TGTGCCAGCTCATCCGGACAGGGGGCCGGTGAGCAGTTCTTC
CASSSGQGAGEQFF
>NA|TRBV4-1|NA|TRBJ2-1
TGCGCCAGCAGCCAAGATGGGGTTTACAATGAGCAGTTCTTC
CASSQDGVYNEQFF
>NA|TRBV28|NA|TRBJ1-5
TGTGCCAGCAGTCCCTGGGGAACTATTGGATCCCCCCAGCATTTT
CASSPWGTIGSPQHF
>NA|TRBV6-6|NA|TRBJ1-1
TGTGCCAGCAACATGGGCGGCACCGTGAACACTGAAGCTTTCTTT
CASNMGGTVNTEAFF
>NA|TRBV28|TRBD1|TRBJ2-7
TGTGCCACCGCGGGACAGGGGTTATACGAGCAGTACTTC
CATAGQGLYEQYF
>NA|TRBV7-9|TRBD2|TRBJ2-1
TGTGCCAGCAGCTTAAACCCGGGACTAACATCCTACAATGAGCAGTTCTTC
CASSLNPGLTSYNEQFF
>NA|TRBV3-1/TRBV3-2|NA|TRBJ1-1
TGTGCCAGCAGCCTAGCGCGCCGAAGGAAGCCTGAAGCTTTCTTT
CASSLARRRKPEAFF
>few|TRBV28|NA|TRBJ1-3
TGTGCCAGCAGTTTCGGGGGAGGGAGTGGAAACACCATATATTTT
CASSFGGGSGNTIYF